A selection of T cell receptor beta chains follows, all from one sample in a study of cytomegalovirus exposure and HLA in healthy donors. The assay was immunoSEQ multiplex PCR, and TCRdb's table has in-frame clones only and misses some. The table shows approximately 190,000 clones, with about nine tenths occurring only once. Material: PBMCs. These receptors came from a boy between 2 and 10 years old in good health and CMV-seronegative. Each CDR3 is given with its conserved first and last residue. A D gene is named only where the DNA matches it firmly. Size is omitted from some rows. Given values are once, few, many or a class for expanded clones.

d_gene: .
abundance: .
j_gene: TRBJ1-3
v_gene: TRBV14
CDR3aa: CASSQGPGVTDTIYF
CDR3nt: TGTGCCAGCAGCCAAGGGCCAGGGGTAACGGACACCATATATTTT

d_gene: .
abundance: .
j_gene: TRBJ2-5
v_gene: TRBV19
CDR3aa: CASSRRGQQETQYF
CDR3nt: TGTGCCAGTAGTCGCCGAGGACAGCAAGAGACCCAGTACTTC

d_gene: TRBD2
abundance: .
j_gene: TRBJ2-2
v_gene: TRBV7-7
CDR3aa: CASSYLAGAGELFF
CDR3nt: TGTGCCAGCAGCTACCTAGCGGGAGCCGGGGAGCTGTTTTTT

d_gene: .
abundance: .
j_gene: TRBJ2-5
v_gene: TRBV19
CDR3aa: CASSIAGTRTETQYF
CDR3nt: TGTGCCAGTAGTATCGCCGGGACTCGTACAGAGACCCAGTACTTC

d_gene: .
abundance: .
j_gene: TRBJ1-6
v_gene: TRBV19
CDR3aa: CASSLQGQGNSPLHF
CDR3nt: TGTGCCAGTAGTCTCCAGGGGCAGGGGAATTCACCCCTCCACTTT

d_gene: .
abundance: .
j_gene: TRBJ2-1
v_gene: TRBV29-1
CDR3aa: CSVAFVGANGQFF
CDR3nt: TGCAGCGTGGCGTTTGTGGGGGCTAATGGGCAGTTCTTC

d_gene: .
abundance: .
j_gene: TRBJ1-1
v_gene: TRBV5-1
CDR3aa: CASSPGRLNTEAFF
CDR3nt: TGCGCCAGCAGCCCAGGGAGGTTGAACACTGAAGCTTTCTTT

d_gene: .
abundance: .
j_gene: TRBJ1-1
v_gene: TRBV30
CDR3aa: CAWSASAVFEAFF
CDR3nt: TGTGCCTGGAGTGCATCCGCGGTCTTCGAAGCTTTCTTT

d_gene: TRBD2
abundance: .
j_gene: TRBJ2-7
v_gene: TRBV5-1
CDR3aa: CASSLRLARYEQYF
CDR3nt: TGCGCCAGCAGCCTACGACTAGCGCGTTACGAGCAGTACTTC

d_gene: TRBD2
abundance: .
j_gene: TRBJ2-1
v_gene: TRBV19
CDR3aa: CASSPGTSGGIQNNEQFF
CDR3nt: TGTGCCAGTAGCCCCGGGACTAGCGGGGGGATTCAAAACAATGAGCAGTTCTTC

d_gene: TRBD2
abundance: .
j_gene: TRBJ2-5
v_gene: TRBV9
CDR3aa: CASSAGLAGAETQYF
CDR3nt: TGTGCCAGCAGCGCCGGACTAGCGGGAGCGGAGACCCAGTACTTC

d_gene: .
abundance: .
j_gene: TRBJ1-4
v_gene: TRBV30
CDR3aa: CAWSYRAGEKLFF
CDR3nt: TGTGCCTGGAGTTACCGGGCAGGGGAAAAACTGTTTTTT

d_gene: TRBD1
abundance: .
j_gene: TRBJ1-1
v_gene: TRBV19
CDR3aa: CASSSRTGGNEAFF
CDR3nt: TGTGCCAGTAGTTCCCGGACAGGGGGCAATGAAGCTTTCTTT

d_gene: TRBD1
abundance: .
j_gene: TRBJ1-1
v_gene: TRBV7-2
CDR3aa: CASSLRGTGYTEAFF
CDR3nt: TGTGCCAGCAGCTTAAGGGGGACAGGCTACACTGAAGCTTTCTTT

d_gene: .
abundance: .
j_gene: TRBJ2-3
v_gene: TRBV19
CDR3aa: CASSAGRKDTQYF
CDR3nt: TGTGCCAGTAGCGCGGGGCGCAAAGATACGCAGTATTTT

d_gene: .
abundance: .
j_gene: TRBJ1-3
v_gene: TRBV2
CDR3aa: CASDATGISGNTIYF
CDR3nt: TGTGCCAGCGATGCTACAGGAATCTCTGGAAACACCATATATTTT

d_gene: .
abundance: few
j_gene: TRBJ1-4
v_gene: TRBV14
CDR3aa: CASSQEAGINEKLFF
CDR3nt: TGTGCCAGCAGCCAAGAGGCGGGTATTAATGAAAAACTGTTTTTT

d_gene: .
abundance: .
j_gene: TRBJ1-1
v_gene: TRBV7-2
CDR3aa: CASSLYSSENTEAFF
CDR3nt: TGTGCCAGCAGCTTATACTCTTCTGAGAACACTGAAGCTTTCTTT

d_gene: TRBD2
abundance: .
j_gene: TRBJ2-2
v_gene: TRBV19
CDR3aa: CASMWKREGVTGELFF
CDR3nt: TGTGCCAGTATGTGGAAGCGGGAAGGGGTCACCGGGGAGCTGTTTTTT

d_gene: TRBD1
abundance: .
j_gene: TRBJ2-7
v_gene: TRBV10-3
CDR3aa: CAISRDSYEQYF
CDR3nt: TGTGCCATCAGCAGGGACAGCTACGAGCAGTACTTC

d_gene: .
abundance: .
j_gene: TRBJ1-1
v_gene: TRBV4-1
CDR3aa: CASSQGSGYRDEAFF
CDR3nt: TGCGCCAGCAGCCAAGGTTCGGGGTACAGGGACGAAGCTTTCTTT

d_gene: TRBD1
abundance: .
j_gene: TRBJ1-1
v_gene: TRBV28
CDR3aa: CASSTDRAENTEAFF
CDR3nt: TGTGCCAGCAGTACGGACAGGGCTGAGAACACTGAAGCTTTCTTT

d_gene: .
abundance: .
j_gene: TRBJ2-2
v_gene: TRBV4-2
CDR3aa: CASSQDSRRGAGELFF
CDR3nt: TGTGCCAGCAGCCAAGATTCAAGGCGAGGCGCCGGGGAGCTGTTTTTT

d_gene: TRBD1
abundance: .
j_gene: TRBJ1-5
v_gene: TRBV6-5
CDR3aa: CASSWTGVQPQHF
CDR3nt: TGTGCCAGCAGTTGGACAGGCGTTCAGCCCCAGCATTTT

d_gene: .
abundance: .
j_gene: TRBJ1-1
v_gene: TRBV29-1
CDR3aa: CSVQEGHTEAFF
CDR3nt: TGCAGCGTTCAAGAGGGGCACACTGAAGCTTTCTTT

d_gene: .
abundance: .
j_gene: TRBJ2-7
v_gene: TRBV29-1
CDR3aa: CSVQGSYEQYF
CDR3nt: TGCAGCGTTCAGGGGTCCTACGAGCAGTACTTC

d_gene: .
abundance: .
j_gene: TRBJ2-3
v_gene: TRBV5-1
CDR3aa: CASSLGYPRGTDTQYF
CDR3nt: TGCGCCAGCAGCTTGGGGTACCCGCGCGGCACAGATACGCAGTATTTT

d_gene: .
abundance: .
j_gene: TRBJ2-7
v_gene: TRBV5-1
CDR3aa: CASSSGRDYEQYF
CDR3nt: TGCGCCAGCAGCTCGGGACGGGACTACGAGCAGTACTTC

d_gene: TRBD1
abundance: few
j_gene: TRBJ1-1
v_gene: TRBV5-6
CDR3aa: CASSLPWTGDEAFF
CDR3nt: TGTGCCAGCAGCTTACCTTGGACAGGGGATGAAGCTTTCTTT

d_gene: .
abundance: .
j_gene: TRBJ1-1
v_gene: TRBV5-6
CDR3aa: CASSLAGKTRGTEAFF
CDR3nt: TGTGCCAGCAGCTTGGCCGGGAAGACCAGGGGAACTGAAGCTTTCTTT

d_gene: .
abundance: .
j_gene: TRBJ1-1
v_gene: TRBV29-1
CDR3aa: CSGTTGENTEAFF
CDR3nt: TGCAGCGGAACGACAGGAGAAAACACTGAAGCTTTCTTT

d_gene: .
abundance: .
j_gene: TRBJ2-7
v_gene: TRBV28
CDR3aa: CASSFFGASGEQYF
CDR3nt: TGTGCCAGCAGTTTCTTTGGGGCAAGTGGCGAGCAGTACTTC

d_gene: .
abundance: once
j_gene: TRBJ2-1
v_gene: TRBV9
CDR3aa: CASSGRETHNEQFF
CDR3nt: TGTGCCAGCAGCGGACGGGAGACCCACAATGAGCAGTTCTTC

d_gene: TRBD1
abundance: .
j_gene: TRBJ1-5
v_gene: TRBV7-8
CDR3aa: CASSPDRVGVQPQHF
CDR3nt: TGTGCCAGCAGCCCAGACAGGGTAGGAGTCCAGCCCCAGCATTTT

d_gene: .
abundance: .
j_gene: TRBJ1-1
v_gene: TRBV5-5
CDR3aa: CASSLGWAGVNTEAFF
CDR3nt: TGTGCCAGCAGCTTGGGGTGGGCAGGGGTGAACACTGAAGCTTTCTTT

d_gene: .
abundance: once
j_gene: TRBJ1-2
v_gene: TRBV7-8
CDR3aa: CASSSHGGAQGYTF
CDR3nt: TGTGCCAGCAGTTCCCACGGGGGGGCGCAAGGCTACACCTTC

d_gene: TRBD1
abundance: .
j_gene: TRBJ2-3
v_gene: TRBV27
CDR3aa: CASSLRQGHTDTQYF
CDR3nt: TGTGCCAGCAGTTTAAGACAGGGCCATACGGATACGCAGTATTTT

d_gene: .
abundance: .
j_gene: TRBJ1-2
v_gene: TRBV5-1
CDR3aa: CASSLAGGTSYGYTF
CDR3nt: TGCGCCAGCAGCTTGGCCGGGGGAACCTCCTATGGCTACACCTTC

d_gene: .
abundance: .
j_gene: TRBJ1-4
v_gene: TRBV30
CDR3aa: CAWSTRVELFF
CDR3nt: TGTGCCTGGAGTACGCGGGTGGAACTGTTTTTT

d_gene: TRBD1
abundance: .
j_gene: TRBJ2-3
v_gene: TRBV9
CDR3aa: CASSSGRGLTDTQYF
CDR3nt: TGTGCCAGCAGCTCGGGCAGGGGGCTCACAGATACGCAGTATTTT

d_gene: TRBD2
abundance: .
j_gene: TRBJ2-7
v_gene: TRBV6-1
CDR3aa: CASSETGGPFEQYF
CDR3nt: TGTGCCAGCAGTGAAACGGGGGGGCCGTTCGAGCAGTACTTC

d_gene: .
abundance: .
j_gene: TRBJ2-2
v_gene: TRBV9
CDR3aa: CASSVATGRNTGELFF
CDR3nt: TGTGCCAGCAGCGTAGCTACGGGAAGAAACACCGGGGAGCTGTTTTTT

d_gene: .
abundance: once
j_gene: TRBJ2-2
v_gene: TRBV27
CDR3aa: CASSFPGAFRLGELFF
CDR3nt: TGTGCCAGCAGTTTCCCGGGAGCGTTTAGGTTAGGGGAGCTGTTTTTT

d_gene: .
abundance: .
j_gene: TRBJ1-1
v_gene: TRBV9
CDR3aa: CASSVGRGGGTEAFF
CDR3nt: TGTGCCAGCAGCGTAGGGCGGGGGGGCGGCACTGAAGCTTTCTTT